This T cell receptor (beta chain) was captured by sequencing in a study of CD8 T cells in ankylosing spondylitis. Findings and caveats of the study: What seemed typical of ankylosing spondylitis blood was a TCR beta motif built from 7 or 8 highly homologous variants.

This CDR3 comprises 14 residues. CDR1 is SQVTM, CDR2 ANQGSEA, per germline. With 5 bases removed from V and 5 bases from J, the gap between germline ends came to 18 bases. Quantitative barcoded 5'-RACE was used to prepare TCR beta libraries. Via MiXCR, TCRdb re-called the 5' RACE reads, giving one row per CDR3 protein. Among hundreds of thousands of distinct CDR3 sequences listed, around 25% were seen once. Ten or more counts support this clonotype. Its target is unknown. The sequence came from a male donor with ankylosing spondylitis or in good health (not recorded which). The chain uses TRBV29-1 and TRBJ1-1; no clear D. Sequenced input: blood, either unsorted or a sorted T cell fraction (not recorded which). Here the CDR3 DNA reads TGCAGCGTTATGAGACGGGCTGGATGGACTGAAGCTTTCTTT. As protein: CSVMRRAGWTEAFF.